Listed here are 12 T cell receptor beta chains from one sample, sequenced in a study of tissue T cells after allogeneic stem cell transplantation. This sample's time point: mouse harvest day 7 after allogeneic transplant. Mouse grafts combined 10^7 T-cell-depleted bone marrow cells with 10^6 splenic CD5+ T cells. The assay was immunoSEQ multiplex PCR, and TCRdb's table has in-frame clones only and misses some. The sample shows about 8,200 clones, approximately 45% of them seen only once. What was sequenced was skin. Receptors were obtained from a female BALB/c mouse given C57BL/6 T cells with graft-versus-host disease after an allogeneic hematopoietic cell transplant.

As concerns this clone: Gene names denote mouse genes. The read ends 1 residue shy of where the CDR3 ends; the end is completed using the germline J gene. The chain carries TRBV3 and TRBJ2-4; TRBD2 matches at 10 bases. Per germline, CDR1 SNHLY and CDR2 FYNGKV (reference sequence). CDR3 size: 16 residues. Germline trimming cut 5 bases from V and 0 bases from J; bases unmatched to any gene: 5. The CDR3 DNA, read in part, is TGTGCCAGCAGCCCTCGACTGGGGGGAAGTCAAAACACCTTGTAC. Its translation is CASSPRLGGSQNTLY. The full CDR3 sequence reads CASSPRLGGSQNTLYF.

Regarding this clone: These gene names are mouse names. The read ends 1 residue before the CDR3 terminus; that terminus is restored from the germline J gene. This chain connects TRBV26 to TRBJ1-4; 9 nucleotides agree with TRBD1. There are 12 residues in the CDR3. Germline CDR1 reads KGHPV; CDR2 reads FQNQEV (reference sequence). The trim removed 5 bases at V and 8 bases at J, leaving 0 bases unmatched. The CDR3 is CASSDRGERLFF. The sequenced CDR3 bases are TGTGCCAGCAGTGACAGGGGGGAAAGATTATTT.

This clone was seen a few times. Gene names are the mouse ones. The missing CDR3 end, 1 residue past where the read stops, is filled in from the germline J gene. V and J are TRBV13-2 and TRBJ1-1, with unresolved D. The CDR3 totals 11 residues. The V and J ends lost 1 base and 6 bases respectively, with 4 bases between them. Germline assignment: CDR1 NNHNN and CDR2 SYGAGS (reference sequence). The CDR3 loop reads CASGDPPEVFF. The sequenced part of the CDR3 DNA is TGTGCCAGCGGTGATCCCCCAGAAGTCTTC.

Note on this clone: The genes and germline here are from mouse. The CDR3 extends 1 residue past the end of the read, so its final part is completed from the germline J gene. The rearrangement uses TRBV31 and TRBJ1-3, with D uncertain. Trimming took off 1 base at V and 0 bases at J, with 7 bases between the two ends. CDR3 length: 14 residues. Germline V gives CDR1 GKSSPN, CDR2 SITVG. The CDR3 protein is CAWSPSNSGNTLYF. The covered CDR3 bases are TGTGCCTGGAGTCCGAGTAATTCTGGAAATACGCTCTAT.

Notes on this clone: The listed genes are named as in mouse. The read halts 1 residue ahead of the CDR3 end, with the missing end drawn from the germline J gene. J is TRBJ1-2 and V is TRBV3, with TRBD1 matching over 8 bases. V shed 5 bases, J shed 6 bases, and the junction held 5 bases outside the gene matches. The CDR3 extends over 13 amino acids. The germline V gene has CDR1 SNHLY and CDR2 FYNGKV (reference sequence). The CDR3 bases that were read are TGTGCCAGCAGCCGGGACAGGAGGACCGACTACACC. This translates into CASSRDRRTDYT. Given in full, the CDR3 is CASSRDRRTDYTF.

Comment on this clone: Genes here carry mouse names. Read data end 1 residue before the CDR3 end; the end is taken from the germline J gene. The rearrangement joins TRBV26 to TRBJ1-6, with D possibly matching TRBD1 (5 bases). TRBJ1-6 is noted as an ORF with a role that remains uncertain. This CDR3 region has 15 residues. Germline V gene sequence: CDR1 KGHPV, CDR2 FQNQEV (reference sequence). V dropped 6 bases and J dropped 2 bases, with 11 bases sitting between them. This CDR3 is CASSQQETYNSPLYF. The part of the CDR3 DNA that was read is TGTGCCAGCAGCCAACAGGAGACCTATAATTCGCCCCTCTAC.

In this sample, this clone turned up once. These gene names are mouse names. The read is 1 residue too short to cover the CDR3 end, so that end is filled in from the germline J gene. The chain combines TRBV26 with TRBJ1-3; D gene unclear. CDR3 size: 14 residues. From germline, CDR1 is KGHPV and CDR2 FQNQEV (reference sequence). V was pared by 2 bases and J by 2 bases, with 7 bases between. Incomplete CDR3 DNA: TGTGCCAGCAGTCTGGAGAGGGCTGGAAATACGCTCTAT. Amino acid sequence: CASSLERAGNTLY. The whole CDR3 is CASSLERAGNTLYF.

For this clone: Genes here carry mouse names. The CDR3 end lies 1 residue beyond the end of the read and is filled in from the germline J gene. This chain connects TRBV12-2 to TRBJ2-1; weak D call: TRBD1 (5 bases). With 0 bases removed from V and 7 bases from J, the gap between germline ends came to 12 bases. The germline V gene encodes CDR1 SGHLS and CDR2 HYDKME. The CDR3 has 14 amino acids. The CDR3 protein is CASSLDAGRAEQFF. CDR3 bases read: TGTGCCAGCTCTCTCGATGCAGGGAGGGCTGAGCAGTTC. Using reference TRBV12-2 and TRBJ2-1 for the parts outside the CDR3, the full variable domain is NSGVVQSPRYIIKGKGERSILKCIPISGHLSVAWYQQTQGQELKFFIQHYDKMERDKGNLPSRFSVQQFDDYHSEMNMSALELEDSAVYFCASSLDAGRAEQFFGPGTRLTVL.

On this clone itself: Gene and germline names: mouse. The read is 1 residue too short to cover the CDR3 end, so that end is filled in from the germline J gene. The chain couples TRBV31 to TRBJ2-7, with TRBD2 identical over 9 bases. Germline CDR1 reads GKSSPN; CDR2 reads SITVG. V shed 1 base and J 3 bases; nucleotides not matched to a gene: 10. The CDR3 spans 16 residues. The CDR3 reads CAWSPAPGLGVYEQYF. CDR3 bases read: TGTGCCTGGAGTCCTGCTCCGGGACTGGGAGTCTATGAACAGTAC.

In regard to this clone: Genes here carry mouse names. The read stops 1 residue short of the end of the CDR3; the missing end is completed from the germline J gene. The chain uses TRBV26 and TRBJ1-2, with D unresolved. The CDR3 runs to 12 residues. Trimming removed 4 bases at V and 10 bases at J, with 13 bases between. Germline V gives CDR1 KGHPV, CDR2 FQNQEV (reference sequence). The CDR3 loop reads CASSPHGEGYTF. The DNA read from the CDR3 is TGTGCCAGCAGTCCTCACGGGGAGGGCTACACC.

By its share, this clone is medium-sized (0.01 to 0.1%). Gene labels here are mouse ones. The CDR3 end lies 1 residue beyond the end of the read and is filled in from the germline J gene. The chain links TRBV26 to TRBJ1-4; D remains unclear. The germline gives CDR1 KGHPV, CDR2 FQNQEV (reference sequence). V dropped 4 bases and J dropped 3 bases, with 6 bases sitting between them. CDR3 size: 13 residues. The covered CDR3 bases are TGTGCCAGCAGTCCTACAACCAACGAAAGATTATTT. Amino acid sequence: CASSPTTNERLF. The entire CDR3 is CASSPTTNERLFF.

Remarks on this clone: Gene names refer to mouse genes. The covered CDR3 bases are TGTGCCAGCAGTCTGGTGGGACAGGCTGAACAGTAC. It yields the protein CASSLVGQAEQY. The complete CDR3 protein is CASSLVGQAEQYF. The chain joins TRBV24 to TRBJ2-7; 8 bases match TRBD1. The observed sequence ends 1 residue before the CDR3 terminus, with the missing tail filled in from the germline J gene. V was clipped by 2 bases and J by 6 bases; unmatched bases: 3. The CDR3 sequence is 13 residues long. CDR1 KGHTA and CDR2 FRNEEI come from the germline V gene.